A single sample gave rise to the 8 T cell receptor beta chains below, sequenced in a study of cytomegalovirus exposure and HLA in healthy donors. Assay used: immunoSEQ multiplex PCR; TCRdb lists only in-frame clones, some missing. This table has about 140,000 clones, around 85% appearing once. Sequencing used PBMCs. These receptors were taken from a man aged 18 to 29 in good health and CMV-seronegative.

The rearrangement joins TRBV9 to TRBJ2-5; 7 bases fit TRBD2. Unmatched junction bases numbered 9, after V lost 4 bases and J lost 0 bases. The CDR3 extends over 16 amino acids. Germline V lookup: CDR1 SGDLS, CDR2 YYNGEE. The CDR3 sequence: CASSPRGAGNQETQYF. The DNA of the CDR3 is TGTGCCAGCAGCCCCCGGGGAGCGGGGAACCAAGAGACCCAGTACTTC.

This clone has just one count. This rearrangement joins TRBV9 to TRBJ2-7; D uncertain. CDR3 length: 12 amino acids. Trimming left V 0 bases short and J 5 bases short, with 6 bases between. Germline V lookup: CDR1 SGDLS, CDR2 YYNGEE. CDR3 DNA sequence: TGTGCCAGCAGCGTAGGTTCAGACGAGCAGTACTTC. Its translation is CASSVGSDEQYF.

This sequence joins TRBV2 and TRBJ1-5; 8 nucleotides agree with TRBD1. This CDR3 is built from 14 residues. From germline, CDR1 is SNHLY and CDR2 FYNNEI. V shed 6 bases, J shed 2 bases, and the junction held 3 bases outside the gene matches. CDR3 nucleotide sequence: TGTGCCAGCAGGGTGGACAGGGGCAATCAGCCCCAGCATTTT. Protein sequence: CASRVDRGNQPQHF.

This clone was recorded once. The chain carries TRBV9 and TRBJ1-2, with D unclear. Trimming stripped 0 bases from V and 8 bases from J, with 23 bases between. Germline CDR1 is SGDLS and CDR2 is YYNGEE. The CDR3 sequence is 17 residues long. The CDR3 here is CASSVAKEGWSVSGYTF. The CDR3 DNA reads TGTGCCAGCAGCGTAGCTAAGGAGGGTTGGTCTGTGAGCGGCTACACCTTC.

The V call is TRBV13, the J call TRBJ2-7; TRBD2 agrees at 8 bases. The trim removed 4 bases at V and 0 bases at J, leaving 8 bases unmatched. Germline lookup yields CDR1 PRHDT and CDR2 FYEKMQ (reference sequence). CDR3 length: 16 residues. CDR3 coding DNA: TGTGCCAGCAGCTCGAGTAGCGGGGCCGACTCCTACGAGCAGTACTTC. Translated, it gives CASSSSSGADSYEQYF.

The chain is built from TRBV19 and TRBJ1-2; TRBD1 aligns across 7 bases. V shed 8 bases and J 0 bases; nucleotides not matched to a gene: 9. This CDR3 region has 15 residues. Looked up from germline, CDR1 is LNHDA and CDR2 is SQIVND (reference sequence). Here the CDR3 DNA reads TGTGCCAGTTCACAGGGGACAACTGCTAACTATGGCTACACCTTC. Translation gives CASSQGTTANYGYTF.

This clone occurred many times. V is TRBV6-1 and J is TRBJ1-2; D may be TRBD1 (5 bases). CDR3 length equals 13 residues. V was pared by 2 bases and J by 4 bases, with 8 bases between. Germline CDR1 and CDR2: MNHNS and SASEGT. The chain's CDR3 is CASSENRGYGYTF. The CDR3, as DNA: TGTGCCAGCAGTGAAAATAGGGGCTATGGCTACACCTTC.

This clone was counted only a few times. CDR3 residues: CATRTFLESYEQYF. The CDR3 coding sequence is TGTGCCACTAGGACTTTTCTAGAGTCCTACGAGCAGTACTTC. The chain is built from TRBV2 and TRBJ2-7; a weak D match, TRBD2 (5 bases). Deletions cut 10 bases from V and 1 base from J, with 17 bases between. CDR3 length equals 14 residues. CDR1 and CDR2 from the germline V gene are SNHLY and FYNNEI.